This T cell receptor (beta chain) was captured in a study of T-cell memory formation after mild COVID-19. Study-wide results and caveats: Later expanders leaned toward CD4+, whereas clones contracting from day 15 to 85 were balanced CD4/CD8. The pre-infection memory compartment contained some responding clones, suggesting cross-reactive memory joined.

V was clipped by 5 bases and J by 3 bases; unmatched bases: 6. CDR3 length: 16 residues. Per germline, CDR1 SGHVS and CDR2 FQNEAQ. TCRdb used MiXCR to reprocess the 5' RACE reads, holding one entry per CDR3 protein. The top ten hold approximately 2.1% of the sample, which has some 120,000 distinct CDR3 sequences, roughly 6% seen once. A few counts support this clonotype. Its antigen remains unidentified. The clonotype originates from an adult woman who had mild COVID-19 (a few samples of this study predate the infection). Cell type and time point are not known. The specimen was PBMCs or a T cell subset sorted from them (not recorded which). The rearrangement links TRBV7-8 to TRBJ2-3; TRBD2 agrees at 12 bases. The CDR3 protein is CASSARLAGVTDTQYF. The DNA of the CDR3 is TGTGCCAGCAGCGCTAGACTAGCGGGGGTAACAGATACGCAGTATTTT.